This TCR beta chain was recovered during a study of T cells after yellow fever vaccination. This clonotype has a count of ten or more. TCRdb reanalysed the 5' RACE reads using MiXCR and keeps one entry per CDR3 protein. The sample carries approximately 31,000 distinct CDR3 sequences, about 10% recorded once. CDR3 length: 12 amino acids. V shed 3 bases and J shed 5 bases, with 7 bases lying between them. The rearrangement links TRBV12-3 or TRBV12-4 to TRBJ2-5; no clear D. The TCR was taken from a man between 18 and 29 years old who received the YFV17D yellow fever vaccine. Sequencing used PBMCs, either bulk or a sorted T-cell subset (CD4+, CD8+, memory, or dextramer-sorted; not recorded which), obtained roughly 15 days after the first yellow fever vaccination. The CDR3 DNA reads TGTGCCAGCAGTTTTTACGCGGAGACCCAGTACTTC. Protein product: CASSFYAETQYF.